The 7 T cell receptor beta chains listed next were all sequenced from one sample in a study of blood T cell repertoires in COVID-19. The repertoire was sequenced with immunoSEQ multiplex PCR; TCRdb's copy has only in-frame clones and lacks some. The data show roughly 62,000 clones, about 90% seen once. Sequencing used peripheral blood. These receptor sequences come from a human donor with acute or convalescent COVID-19. The donor label of this sample is uncertain.

This chain connects TRBV10-3 to TRBJ1-1; D remains ambiguous. CDR3 length equals 15 residues. Looked up from germline, CDR1 is ENHRY and CDR2 is SYGVKD. The V and J ends lost 1 base and 4 bases respectively, with 13 bases between them. The CDR3 bases are TGTGCCATCAGTGAGTTAGGGCCACGGGGCACTGAAGCTTTCTTT. Its translation is CAISELGPRGTEAFF.

V gene TRBV10-3 combines with J gene TRBJ1-4; 11 bases line up with TRBD1. The CDR3 covers 16 residues. With V trimmed by 2 bases and J by 2 bases, 1 base remained unmatched. Per germline, CDR1 ENHRY and CDR2 SYGVKD. The CDR3 loop reads CAISEGTGGTNEKLFF. Written as DNA, the CDR3 is TGTGCCATCAGTGAGGGGACAGGGGGGACTAATGAAAAACTGTTTTTT.

V gene TRBV2 combines with J gene TRBJ2-7, with a weak D call TRBD1 (5 bases). CDR3 length: 15 amino acids. Germline assignment: CDR1 SNHLY and CDR2 FYNNEI. V gave up 8 bases and J gave up 1 base, with 18 bases separating them. The CDR3 region is CASWGIGWGSYEQYF. CDR3 coding DNA: TGTGCCAGCTGGGGCATAGGTTGGGGTTCCTACGAGCAGTACTTC.

This sequence joins TRBV7-9 and TRBJ1-2; TRBD1 aligns across 8 bases. V dropped 5 bases and J dropped 8; count of bases not matched to a gene: 7. This CDR3 spans 13 amino acids. Germline lookup yields CDR1 SEHNR and CDR2 FQNEAQ (reference sequence). CDR3 sequence: CASSLGGTGGYTF. The CDR3 DNA follows: TGTGCCAGCAGCCTAGGCGGGACAGGAGGCTACACCTTC.

The chain has TRBV18 and TRBJ2-7; D possibly corresponds to TRBD2 (5 bases). The CDR3 has 13 amino acids. From germline, CDR1 is KGHSH and CDR2 LQKENI. V dropped 2 bases and J dropped 3 bases, with 8 bases sitting between them. The DNA of the CDR3 is TGTGCCAGCTCACCAGCCCGGGACTACGAGCAGTACGTC. The encoded protein is CASSPARDYEQYV.

This chain connects TRBV5-1 to TRBJ2-2; 8 bases match TRBD1. The CDR3 extends over 14 amino acids. CDR1 and CDR2 from the germline V gene are SGHRS and YFSETQ. J lost 6 bases, V lost 0 bases, and 1 base had no gene match. CDR3 in DNA: TGCGCCAGCAGCTTGGACAGGGGGGCCGGGGAGCTGTTTTTT. It specifies CASSLDRGAGELFF.

This clone was observed a single time. The CDR3: CASSVPQGVGTEAFF. CDR3 bases: TGTGCCAGCAGCGTCCCCCAGGGGGTCGGCACTGAAGCTTTCTTT. The chain joins TRBV9 to TRBJ1-1; 7 nucleotides line up with TRBD1. Trimming removed 2 bases from V and 4 bases from J; junction bases left unmatched: 8. This CDR3 has 15 amino acids. Germline lookup yields CDR1 SGDLS and CDR2 YYNGEE.